This T cell receptor beta chain was sequenced in a study of T cell responses to AZD1222 COVID-19 vaccine. Germline CDR1 SGHAT, CDR2 FQDESV (reference sequence). The CDR3 totals 15 residues. Trimming removed 2 bases from V and 4 bases from J; junction bases left unmatched: 6. Measured with immunoSEQ multiplex PCR; TCRdb has only the in-frame clones, and not every one. Found here are about 150,000 clones, 90% to 95% of them singletons; the top ten hold approximately 2.1%. The TCR was taken from an adult in good health. Specimen: peripheral blood, collected on day 0 of AZD1222 vaccination. The gene calls are TRBV11-1 and TRBJ1-1, with 8 nucleotides matching TRBD1. In DNA form, the CDR3 reads TGTGCCAGCAGCTTAAAGCAGGGGGCTTTCACTGAAGCTTTCTTT. This encodes CASSLKQGAFTEAFF.